The 9 T cell receptor beta chains below come from one sample, sequenced in a study of human T cells and chemical hapten exposure. Time point meaning: pre-sensitization, week 0. The treatment here: therapeutic diphenylcyclopropenone sensitization with weekly scalp DPC. TCRdb used MiXCR to reprocess the RACE reads, holding one entry per CDR3 protein. This sample has about 51,000 distinct CDR3 sequences; 9.4% occur once, and the top ten carry about 14%. The source was whole blood, collected in connection with sensitization to the hapten diphenylcyclopropenone (DPC). The receptors originated from a woman between 40 and 50 years old with alopecia areata. Some clones in this sample may be carry-over from other donors' samples.

There are a few counts of this clonotype. The chain links TRBV2 to TRBJ2-7; D not certain. Per the germline V gene, CDR1 is SNHLY and CDR2 is FYNNEI. V lost 3 bases to trimming and J lost 6 bases, with 12 bases between them. The CDR3 loop spans 13 amino acids. CDR3 in DNA: TGTGCCAGCAGTGACCATTTGTGGGGCGAGCAGTACTTC. This sequence encodes CASSDHLWGEQYF.

This clonotype was seen many times. The chain carries TRBV30 and TRBJ2-1; 8 bases match TRBD1. Germline-derived CDR1 and CDR2 are GTSNPN and SVGIG (reference sequence). This CDR3 is built from 14 residues. The trim removed 3 bases at V and 9 bases at J, leaving 10 bases unmatched. The CDR3 coding sequence is TGTGCCTGGAGCCACGGACAGGGTGGTAGTGAGCAGTTCTTC. It encodes CAWSHGQGGSEQFF.

This clonotype was picked up a small number of times. The rearrangement joins TRBV7-2 to TRBJ2-1; no clear D gene. V lost 2 bases and J 9 bases, leaving 5 bases between the germline ends. This CDR3 is built from 11 residues. The germline V gene has CDR1 SGHTA and CDR2 FQGNSA. The CDR3 DNA is TGTGCCAGCAGCTTATATAGTGAGCAGTTCTTC. This translates into CASSLYSEQFF.

This clonotype was recorded many times. The V call is TRBV6-2 or TRBV6-3, the J call TRBJ2-7; a weak D match, TRBD2 (6 bases). Germline CDR1 and CDR2: MNHEY and SVGEGT. Trimming took off 8 bases at V and 3 bases at J, with 14 bases between the two ends. The CDR3 spans 13 residues. The CDR3 sequence: CASAGLTVYEQYF. In nucleotides, the CDR3 is TGTGCCAGCGCGGGGTTGACCGTCTACGAGCAGTACTTC.

V usage is TRBV4-1 and J usage is TRBJ1-2; 7 positions match TRBD1. The CDR3 runs 15 residues. The ends lost 3 bases at V and 4 bases at J; junction bases unmatched: 8. From germline, CDR1 is MGHRA and CDR2 YSYEKL. The CDR3 sequence: CASSHLPGTAYGYTF. The CDR3 DNA reads TGCGCCAGCAGCCACCTACCCGGGACAGCCTATGGCTACACCTTC.

This clonotype was seen more than once but under ten times. The CDR3 DNA is TGTGCCAGCAGCTCCCCGGGACTAGCGGGGCTCGAGCAGTACTTC. It is translated as CASSSPGLAGLEQYF. This chain connects TRBV13 to TRBJ2-7; 13 positions agree with TRBD2. Germline V gene data show CDR1 as PRHDT and CDR2 as FYEKMQ (reference sequence). The length of the CDR3 is 15 residues. J was trimmed by 6 bases and V by 4 bases; bases with no gene match: 6.

Ten or more counts support this clonotype. V is TRBV10-3 and J is TRBJ2-7; possibly TRBD1 or TRBD2 for D (5 bases each). Trimming cost V 3 bases and J 4 bases, with 16 bases left between them. This CDR3 contains 15 residues. Germline values: CDR1 ENHRY, CDR2 SYGVKD. In DNA, the CDR3 is TGTGCCATCAGTGACTCCACGTGGGACGGTTACGAGCAGTACTTC. This sequence encodes CAISDSTWDGYEQYF.

This clonotype was seen many times. V and J are TRBV4-3 and TRBJ2-1; no reliable D call. The CDR3 is 16 residues long. Germline lookup yields CDR1 LGHNA and CDR2 YSLEER. V gave up 0 bases and J gave up 0 bases, with 9 bases separating them. CDR3 residues: CASSQDFASSYNEQFF. The CDR3 DNA reads TGCGCCAGCAGCCAAGATTTCGCTAGCTCCTACAATGAGCAGTTCTTC.

This clonotype was seen only a few times. This chain links TRBV11-3 with TRBJ1-1; 7 nucleotides match TRBD1. V was pared by 4 bases and J by 4 bases, with 3 bases of the junction left unmatched. Germline CDR1 is SGHNT and CDR2 is YENEEA. This CDR3 comprises 13 residues. The CDR3 loop reads CASSSGQSTEAFF. The CDR3 DNA sequence: TGTGCCAGCAGCTCGGGACAGTCCACTGAAGCTTTCTTT.